This T cell receptor (beta chain) was sequenced during a study of T cells in tuberculosis. Study-wide context: T cells were selected with CD1B tetramers loaded with glucose monomycolate.

Trimming cost V 4 bases and J 2 bases, with 6 bases left between them. The CDR3 covers 14 residues. From germline, CDR1 is SGHVS and CDR2 FQNEAQ. Assay used: immunoSEQ multiplex PCR; TCRdb lists only in-frame clones, some missing. The repertoire holds fewer than 35,000 clones, with roughly 94% as singletons. The sequencing input was PBMCs. The rearrangement uses TRBV7-8 and TRBJ2-6; D unclear. The TCR was taken from a donor between 10 and 35 years old with latent tuberculosis or without tuberculosis infection. The chain's CDR3 is CASSSVAGANVLTF. In DNA, the CDR3 is TGTGCCAGCAGCTCCGTAGCTGGGGCCAACGTCCTGACTTTC.